This T cell receptor beta chain was obtained from a study of long-term antiretroviral therapy in people with HIV. The study's findings and limits: Within the repertoire, clones expanded before ART were dominant at all time points.

Everyone in the study who had HIV was treated in the United States. Cryopreserved PBMC numbered 1-10 million per sample before DNA extraction. A remark on this clone: Its target is not known.

They ran version v3.0 of the immunoSEQ assay at survey level. TCRdb keeps only in-frame clones here, not all; method: immunoSEQ multiplex PCR. Among fewer than 40,000 clones, 85% were seen once, and the ten largest hold about 5.7%. The TCR comes from a woman aged 50 to 60 with HIV. The specimen was unsorted PBMCs, collected 3.1 years after starting antiretroviral therapy.

In DNA, the CDR3 is TGTGCCAGCAGCTTGGCACCGAACTCTAATGAAAAACTGTTTTTT. It encodes CASSLAPNSNEKLFF. The genes are TRBV5-5 and TRBJ1-4, with unresolved D. Trimming stripped 0 bases from V and 3 bases from J, with 9 bases between. The germline gives CDR1 SGHKS, CDR2 YYEKEE (reference sequence). The CDR3 length is 15 residues.